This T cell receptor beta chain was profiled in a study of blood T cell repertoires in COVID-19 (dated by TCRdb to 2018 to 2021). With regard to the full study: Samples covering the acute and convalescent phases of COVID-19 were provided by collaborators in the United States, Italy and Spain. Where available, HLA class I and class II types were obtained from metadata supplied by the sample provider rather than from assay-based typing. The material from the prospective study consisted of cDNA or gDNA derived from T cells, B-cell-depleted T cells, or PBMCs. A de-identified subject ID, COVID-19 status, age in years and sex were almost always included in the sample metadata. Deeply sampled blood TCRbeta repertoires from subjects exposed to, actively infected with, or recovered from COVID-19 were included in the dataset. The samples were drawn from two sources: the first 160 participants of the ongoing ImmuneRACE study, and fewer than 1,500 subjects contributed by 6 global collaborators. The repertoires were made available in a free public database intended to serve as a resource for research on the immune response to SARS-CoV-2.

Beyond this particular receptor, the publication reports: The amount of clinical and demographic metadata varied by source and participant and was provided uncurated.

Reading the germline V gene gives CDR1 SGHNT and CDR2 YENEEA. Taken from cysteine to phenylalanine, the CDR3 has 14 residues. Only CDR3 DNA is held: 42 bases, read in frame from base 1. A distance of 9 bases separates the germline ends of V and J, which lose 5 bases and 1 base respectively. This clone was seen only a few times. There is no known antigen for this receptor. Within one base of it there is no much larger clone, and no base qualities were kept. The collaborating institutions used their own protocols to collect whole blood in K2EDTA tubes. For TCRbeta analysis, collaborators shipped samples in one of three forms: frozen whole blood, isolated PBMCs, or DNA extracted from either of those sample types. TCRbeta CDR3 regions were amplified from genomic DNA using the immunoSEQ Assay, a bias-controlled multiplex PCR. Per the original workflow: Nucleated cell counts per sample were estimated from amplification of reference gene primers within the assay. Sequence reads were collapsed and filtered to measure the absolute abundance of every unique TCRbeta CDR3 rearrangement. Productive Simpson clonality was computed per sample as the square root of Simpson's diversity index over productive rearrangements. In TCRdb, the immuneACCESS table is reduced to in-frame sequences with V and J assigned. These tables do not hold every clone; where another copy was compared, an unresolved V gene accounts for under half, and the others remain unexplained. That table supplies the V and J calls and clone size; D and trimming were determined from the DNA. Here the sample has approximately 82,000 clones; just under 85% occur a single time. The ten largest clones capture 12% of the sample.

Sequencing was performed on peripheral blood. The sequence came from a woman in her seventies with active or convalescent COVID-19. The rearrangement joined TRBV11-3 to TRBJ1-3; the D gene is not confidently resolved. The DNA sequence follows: TGTGCCAGCAGCGCGGGAGGTTCTGGAAACACCATATATTTT. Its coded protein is CASSAGGSGNTIYF. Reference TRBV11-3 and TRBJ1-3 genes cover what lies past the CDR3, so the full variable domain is EAGVVQSPRYKIIEKKQPVAFWCNPISGHNTLYWYLQNLGQGPELLIRYENEEAVDDSQLPKDRFSAERLKGVDSTLKIQPAELGDSAVYLCASSAGGSGNTIYFGEGSWLTVV.